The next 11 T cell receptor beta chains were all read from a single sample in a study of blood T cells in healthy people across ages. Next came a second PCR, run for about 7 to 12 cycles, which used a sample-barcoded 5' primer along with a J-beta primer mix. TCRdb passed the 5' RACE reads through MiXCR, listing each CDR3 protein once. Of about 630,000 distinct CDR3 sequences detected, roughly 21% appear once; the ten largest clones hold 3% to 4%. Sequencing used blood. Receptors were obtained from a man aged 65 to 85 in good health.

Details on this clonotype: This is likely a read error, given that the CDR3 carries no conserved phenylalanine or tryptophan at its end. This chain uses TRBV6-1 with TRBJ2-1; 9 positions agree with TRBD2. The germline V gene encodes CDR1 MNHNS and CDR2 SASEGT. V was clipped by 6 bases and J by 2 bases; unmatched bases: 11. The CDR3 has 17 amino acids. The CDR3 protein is CASSRPSGLATYNEQFI. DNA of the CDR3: TGTGCCAGCAGCAGACCCTCGGGACTAGCCACCTACAATGAGCAGTTCATC.

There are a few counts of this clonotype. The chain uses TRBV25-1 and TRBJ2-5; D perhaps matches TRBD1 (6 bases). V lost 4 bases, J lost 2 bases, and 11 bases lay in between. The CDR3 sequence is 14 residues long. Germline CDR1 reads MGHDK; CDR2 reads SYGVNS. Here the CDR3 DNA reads TGTGCCAGCAGTGGTAGGACAGCACAAGAGACCCAGTACTTC. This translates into CASSGRTAQETQYF.

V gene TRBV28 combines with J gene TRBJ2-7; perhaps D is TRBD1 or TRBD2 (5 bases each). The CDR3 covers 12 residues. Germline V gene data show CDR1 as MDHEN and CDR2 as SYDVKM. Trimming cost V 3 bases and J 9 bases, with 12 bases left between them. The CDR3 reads CASSFGRDGQYF. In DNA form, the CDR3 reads TGTGCCAGCAGTTTTGGCAGGGACGGGCAGTACTTC.

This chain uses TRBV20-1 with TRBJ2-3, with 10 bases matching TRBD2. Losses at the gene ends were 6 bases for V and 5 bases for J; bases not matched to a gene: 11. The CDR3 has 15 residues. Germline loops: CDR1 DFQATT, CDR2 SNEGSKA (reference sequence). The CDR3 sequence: CSARVPSGSKDTQYF. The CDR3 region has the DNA TGCAGTGCGAGGGTACCTAGCGGGAGTAAAGATACGCAGTATTTT.

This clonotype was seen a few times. This CDR3 reads CASSFTPGSGYTF. In DNA, the CDR3 is TGTGCCAGCAGCTTCACCCCTGGTTCCGGCTACACCTTC. This chain links TRBV7-2 with TRBJ1-2; D ambiguous. Germline assignment: CDR1 SGHTA and CDR2 FQGNSA. The CDR3 consists of 13 residues. V lost 3 bases, J lost 8 bases, and 13 bases lay in between. The complete variable domain, with remaining parts taken from reference TRBV7-2 and TRBJ1-2, reads GAGVSQSPSNKVTEKGKDVELRCDPISGHTALYWYRQSLGQGLEFLIYFQGNSAPDKSGLPSDRFSAERTGGSVSTLTIQRTQQEDSAVYLCASSFTPGSGYTFGSGTRLTVV.

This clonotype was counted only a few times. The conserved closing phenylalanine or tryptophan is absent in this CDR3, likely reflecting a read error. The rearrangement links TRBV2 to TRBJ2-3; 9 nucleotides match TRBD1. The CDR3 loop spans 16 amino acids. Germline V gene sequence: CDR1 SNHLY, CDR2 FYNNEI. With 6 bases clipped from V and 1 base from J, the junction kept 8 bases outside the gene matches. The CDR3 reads CASSGRTGGGTDTQYL. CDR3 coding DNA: TGTGCCAGCAGCGGCCGTACAGGGGGCGGCACAGATACGCAGTATCTT.

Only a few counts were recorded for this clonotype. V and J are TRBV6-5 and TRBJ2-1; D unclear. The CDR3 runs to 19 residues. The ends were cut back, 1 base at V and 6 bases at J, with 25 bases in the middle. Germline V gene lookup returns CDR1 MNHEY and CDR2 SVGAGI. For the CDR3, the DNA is TGTGCCAGCAGTTACTTCCCTAGGGAAAGAAAAAAAACCTTCAATGAGCAGTTCTTC. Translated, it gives CASSYFPRERKKTFNEQFF.

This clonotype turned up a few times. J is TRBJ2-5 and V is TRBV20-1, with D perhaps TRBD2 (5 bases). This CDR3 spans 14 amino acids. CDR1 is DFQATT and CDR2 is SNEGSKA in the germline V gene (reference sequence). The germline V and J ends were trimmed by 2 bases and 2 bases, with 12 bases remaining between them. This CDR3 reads CSARNAEAQETQYF. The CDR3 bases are TGCAGTGCTAGAAACGCGGAGGCACAAGAGACCCAGTACTTC.

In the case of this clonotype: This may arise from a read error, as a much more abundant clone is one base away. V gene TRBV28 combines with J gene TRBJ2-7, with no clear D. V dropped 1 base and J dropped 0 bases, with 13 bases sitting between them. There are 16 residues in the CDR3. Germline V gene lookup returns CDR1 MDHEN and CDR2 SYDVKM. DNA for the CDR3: TGTGCCAGCAGTTTATCTAAGCAGGATAGCTCCTACGAGCAGTACTTC. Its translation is CASSLSKQDSSYEQYF.

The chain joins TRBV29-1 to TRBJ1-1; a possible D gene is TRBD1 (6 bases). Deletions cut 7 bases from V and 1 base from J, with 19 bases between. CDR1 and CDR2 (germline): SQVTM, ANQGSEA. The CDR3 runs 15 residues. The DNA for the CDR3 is TGCAGCGCCCGTTTGAACAGGGCCCCGAACACTGAAGCTTTCTTT. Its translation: CSARLNRAPNTEAFF.

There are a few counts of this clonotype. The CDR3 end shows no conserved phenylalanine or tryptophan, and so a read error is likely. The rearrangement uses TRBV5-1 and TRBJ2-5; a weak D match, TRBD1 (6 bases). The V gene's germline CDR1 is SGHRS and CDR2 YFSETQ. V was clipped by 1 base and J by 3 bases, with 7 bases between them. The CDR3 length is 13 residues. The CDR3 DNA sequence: TGCGCCAGCAGCTTGCACAGGGAAGAGACCCAGTACCTC. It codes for CASSLHREETQYL.